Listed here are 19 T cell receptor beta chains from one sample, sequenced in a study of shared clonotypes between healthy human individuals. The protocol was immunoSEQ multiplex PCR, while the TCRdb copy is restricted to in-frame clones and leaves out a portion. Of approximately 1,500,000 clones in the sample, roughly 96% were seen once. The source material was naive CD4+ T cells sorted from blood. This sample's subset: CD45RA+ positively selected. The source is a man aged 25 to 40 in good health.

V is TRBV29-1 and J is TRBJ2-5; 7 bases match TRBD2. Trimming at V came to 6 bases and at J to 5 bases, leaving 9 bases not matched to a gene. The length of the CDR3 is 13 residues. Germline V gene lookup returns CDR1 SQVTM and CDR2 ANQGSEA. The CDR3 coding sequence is TGCAGCGTAGGGAGGGGTACGATTGAGACCCAGTACTTC. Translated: CSVGRGTIETQYF.

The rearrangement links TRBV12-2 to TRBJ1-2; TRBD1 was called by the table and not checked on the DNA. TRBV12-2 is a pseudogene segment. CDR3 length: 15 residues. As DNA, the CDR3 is TGTGCAAGTCTCACTAGGACGACAGGAGACGATGGCTACACCTTC. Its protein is CASLTRTTGDDGYTF.

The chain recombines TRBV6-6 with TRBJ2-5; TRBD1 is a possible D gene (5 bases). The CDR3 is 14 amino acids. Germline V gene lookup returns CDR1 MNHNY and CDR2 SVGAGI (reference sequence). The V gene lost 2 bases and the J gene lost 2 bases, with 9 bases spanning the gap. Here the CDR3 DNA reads TGTGCCAGCAGTTACACTGACAGACAAGAGACCCAGTACTTC. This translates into CASSYTDRQETQYF.

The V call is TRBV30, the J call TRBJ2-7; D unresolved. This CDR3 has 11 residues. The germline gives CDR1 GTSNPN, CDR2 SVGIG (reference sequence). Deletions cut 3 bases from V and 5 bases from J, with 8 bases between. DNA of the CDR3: TGTGCCTGGAGGTGGGTAAACGAGCAGTACTTC. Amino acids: CAWRWVNEQYF.

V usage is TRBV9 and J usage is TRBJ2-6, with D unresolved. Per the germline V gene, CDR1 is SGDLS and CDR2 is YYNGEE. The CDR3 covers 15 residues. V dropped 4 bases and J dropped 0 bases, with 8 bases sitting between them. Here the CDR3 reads CASSPIPSGANVLTF. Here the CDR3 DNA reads TGTGCCAGCAGCCCAATCCCCTCTGGGGCCAACGTCCTGACTTTC.

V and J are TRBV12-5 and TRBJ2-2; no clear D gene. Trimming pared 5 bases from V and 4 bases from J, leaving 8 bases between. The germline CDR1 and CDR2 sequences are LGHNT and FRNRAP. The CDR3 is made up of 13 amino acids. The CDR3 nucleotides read TGTGCTAGTGGTCCCAAAAGCACCGGGGAGCTGTTTTTT. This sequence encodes CASGPKSTGELFF.

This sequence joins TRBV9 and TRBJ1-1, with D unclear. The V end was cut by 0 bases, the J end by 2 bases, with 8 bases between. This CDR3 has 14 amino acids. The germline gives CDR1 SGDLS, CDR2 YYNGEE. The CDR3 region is CASSVGSHNTEAFF. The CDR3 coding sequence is TGTGCCAGCAGCGTAGGATCCCACAACACTGAAGCTTTCTTT.

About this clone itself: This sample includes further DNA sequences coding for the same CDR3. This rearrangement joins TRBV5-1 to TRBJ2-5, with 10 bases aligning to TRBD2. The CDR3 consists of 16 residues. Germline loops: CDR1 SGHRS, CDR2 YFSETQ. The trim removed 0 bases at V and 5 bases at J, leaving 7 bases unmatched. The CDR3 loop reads CASSLALAGGGETQYF. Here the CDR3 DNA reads TGCGCCAGCAGCTTGGCCTTAGCGGGAGGCGGGGAGACCCAGTACTTC.

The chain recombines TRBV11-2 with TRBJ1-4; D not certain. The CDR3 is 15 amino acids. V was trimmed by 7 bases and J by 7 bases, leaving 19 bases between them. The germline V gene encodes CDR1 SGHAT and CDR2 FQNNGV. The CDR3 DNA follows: TGTGCCAGCACTTCCTTATCGGCGTGGGGTGAAAAACTGTTTTTT. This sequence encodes CASTSLSAWGEKLFF.

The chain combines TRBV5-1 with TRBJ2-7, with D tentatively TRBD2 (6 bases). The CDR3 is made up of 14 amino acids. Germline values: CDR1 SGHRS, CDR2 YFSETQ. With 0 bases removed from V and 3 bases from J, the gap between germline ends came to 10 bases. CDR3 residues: CASSLAGSGYEQYF. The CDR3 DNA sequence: TGCGCCAGCAGCTTGGCCGGGAGTGGCTACGAGCAGTACTTC.

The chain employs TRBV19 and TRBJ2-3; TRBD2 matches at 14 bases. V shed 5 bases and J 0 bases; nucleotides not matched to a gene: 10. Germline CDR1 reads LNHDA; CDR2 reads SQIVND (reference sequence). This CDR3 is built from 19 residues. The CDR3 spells CASSPGLAGELWSTDTQYF. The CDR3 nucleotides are TGTGCCAGTAGTCCGGGACTAGCGGGAGAGTTGTGGAGCACAGATACGCAGTATTTT.

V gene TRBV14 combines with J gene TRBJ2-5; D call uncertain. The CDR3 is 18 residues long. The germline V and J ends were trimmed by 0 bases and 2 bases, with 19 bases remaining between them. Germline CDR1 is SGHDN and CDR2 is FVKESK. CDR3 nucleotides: TGTGCCAGCAGCCAAGATAATCTAGGGTGGAGCGTTCAAGAGACCCAGTACTTC. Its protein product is CASSQDNLGWSVQETQYF. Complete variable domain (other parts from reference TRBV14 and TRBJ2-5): EAGVTQFPSHSVIEKGQTVTLRCDPISGHDNLYWYRRVMGKEIKFLLHFVKESKQDESGMPNNRFLAERTGGTYSTLKVQPAELEDSGVYFCASSQDNLGWSVQETQYFGPGTRLLVL.

The CDR3 loop is CASSLPPPSSYNEQFF. CDR3 DNA sequence: TGTGCCAGCAGCTTGCCCCCGCCGAGCTCCTACAATGAGCAGTTCTTC. This sequence joins TRBV5-4 and TRBJ2-1; D not certain. CDR1 SGHNT and CDR2 YYREEE come from the germline V gene (reference sequence). Trimming removed 1 base from V and 0 bases from J, with 11 bases in between. CDR3 size: 16 residues.

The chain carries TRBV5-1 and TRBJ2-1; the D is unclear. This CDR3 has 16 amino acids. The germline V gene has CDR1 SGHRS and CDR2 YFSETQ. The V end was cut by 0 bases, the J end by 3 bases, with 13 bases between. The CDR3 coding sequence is TGCGCCAGCAGCTTGGGCGGCCGGGCAGGCTACAATGAGCAGTTCTTC. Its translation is CASSLGGRAGYNEQFF.

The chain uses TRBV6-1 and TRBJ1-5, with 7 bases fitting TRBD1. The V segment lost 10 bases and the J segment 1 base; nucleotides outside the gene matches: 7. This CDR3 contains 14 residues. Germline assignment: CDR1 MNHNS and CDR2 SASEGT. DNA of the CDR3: TGTGCCACGCAGGGGGGTACGAGCAATCAGCCCCAGCATTTT. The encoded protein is CATQGGTSNQPQHF.

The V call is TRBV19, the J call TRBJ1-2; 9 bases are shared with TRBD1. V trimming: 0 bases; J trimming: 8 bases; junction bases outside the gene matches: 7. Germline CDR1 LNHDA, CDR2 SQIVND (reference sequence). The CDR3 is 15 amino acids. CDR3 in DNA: TGTGCCAGTAGTATAGATGGGGACAGGGTACGCGGCTACACCTTC. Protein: CASSIDGDRVRGYTF.

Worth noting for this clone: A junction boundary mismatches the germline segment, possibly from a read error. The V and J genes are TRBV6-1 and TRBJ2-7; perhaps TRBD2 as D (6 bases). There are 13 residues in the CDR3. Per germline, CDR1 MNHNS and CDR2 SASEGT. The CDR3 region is CASSESGGLARLF. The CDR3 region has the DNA TGTGCCAGCAGCGAATCCGGGGGTTTAGCACGCCTCTTC.

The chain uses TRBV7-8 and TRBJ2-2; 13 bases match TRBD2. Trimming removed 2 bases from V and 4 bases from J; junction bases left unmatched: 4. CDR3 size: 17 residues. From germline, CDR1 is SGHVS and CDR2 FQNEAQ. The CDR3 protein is CASSLRTSGRGTGELFF. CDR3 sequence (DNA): TGTGCCAGCAGCTTAAGAACTAGCGGGAGGGGCACCGGGGAGCTGTTTTTT.

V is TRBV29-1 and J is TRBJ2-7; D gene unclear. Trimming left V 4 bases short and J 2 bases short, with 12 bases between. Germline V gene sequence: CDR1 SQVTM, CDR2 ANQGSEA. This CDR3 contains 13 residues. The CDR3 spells CSVVGQSAYEQYF. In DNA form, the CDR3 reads TGCAGCGTTGTCGGGCAGTCCGCCTACGAGCAGTACTTC.